One and the same sample provided the 21 T cell receptor beta chains below, sequenced in a study of OX40 agonist ivuxolimab in advanced cancers. Measured with immunoSEQ multiplex PCR; TCRdb has only the in-frame clones, and not every one. The sample includes about 58,000 clones, more than 85% of them seen just once. The starting material was CD4+ or CD8+ T cells sorted from blood, obtained in a trial of the OX40 agonist ivuxolimab. These receptors came from an adult with an advanced solid tumor such as melanoma, head and neck, liver or kidney cancer.

The chain employs TRBV18 and TRBJ2-7, with 7 bases matching TRBD1. J was trimmed by 0 bases and V by 4 bases; bases with no gene match: 9. This CDR3 is built from 16 residues. In germline, CDR1 is KGHSH, CDR2 LQKENI. The CDR3 spells CASSRTGAGASYEQYF. In nucleotides, the CDR3 is TGTGCCAGCTCACGTACAGGGGCCGGGGCCTCCTACGAGCAGTACTTC. The full variable domain, in which reference TRBV18 and TRBJ2-7 provide the parts outside the CDR3, is NAGVMQNPRHLVRRRGQEARLRCSPMKGHSHVYWYRQLPEEGLKFMVYLQKENIIDESGMPKERFSAEFPKEGPSILRIQQVVRGDSAAYFCASSRTGAGASYEQYFGPGTRLTVT.

The gene calls are TRBV29-1 and TRBJ1-2; D not certain. CDR1 and CDR2 (germline): SQVTM, ANQGSEA. Trimming stripped 3 bases from V and 6 bases from J, with 8 bases between. The CDR3 has 11 amino acids. In DNA form, the CDR3 reads TGCAGCGTTGATTCTGGGGATGGCTACACCTTC. The encoded protein is CSVDSGDGYTF.

In DNA form, the CDR3 reads TGCGCCAGCCTTTATGCGGGATTCACTACCTACGAGCAGTACTTC. It is translated as CASLYAGFTTYEQYF. The V call is TRBV10-2, the J call TRBJ2-7; weak D call: TRBD2 (6 bases). Deletions cut 8 bases from V and 2 bases from J, with 19 bases between. CDR3 length: 15 residues. Germline V gene data show CDR1 as WSHSY and CDR2 as SAAADI.

J is TRBJ1-2 and V is TRBV14, with D unresolved. CDR1 is SGHDN and CDR2 is FVKESK in the germline V gene. This CDR3 spans 12 amino acids. The V end was cut by 4 bases, the J end by 3 bases, with 6 bases between. Here the CDR3 DNA reads TGTGCCAGCAGCCGAAGCGACTATGGCTACACCTTC. Translated: CASSRSDYGYTF.

Only one count was recorded for this clone. The CDR3 sequence: CASSFVGLAGGEQYF. CDR3 bases: TGCGCCAGCAGCTTTGTCGGCCTAGCGGGAGGCGAGCAGTACTTC. V and J are TRBV5-1 and TRBJ2-7; 11 nucleotides align to TRBD2. V trimming: 2 bases; J trimming: 6 bases; junction bases outside the gene matches: 7. The CDR3 is made up of 15 amino acids. Germline V lookup: CDR1 SGHRS, CDR2 YFSETQ.

The chain is built from TRBV18 and TRBJ1-1; no clear D gene. Per the germline V gene, CDR1 is KGHSH and CDR2 is LQKENI. The CDR3 runs to 13 residues. The V end lost 5 bases, the J end lost 0 bases, and 7 bases lay between the germline ends. The CDR3: CASSAGMNTEAFF. The CDR3 DNA sequence: TGTGCCAGCTCAGCTGGCATGAACACTGAAGCTTTCTTT.

The chain links TRBV28 to TRBJ2-3; 9 bases match TRBD2. CDR1 is MDHEN, CDR2 SYDVKM, per germline. V was pared by 5 bases and J by 0 bases, with 6 bases of the junction left unmatched. The CDR3 contains 16 residues. Here the CDR3 reads CASSVSSGASTDTQYF. CDR3 DNA sequence: TGTGCCAGCAGTGTTTCTAGCGGGGCCAGCACAGATACGCAGTATTTT.

The rearrangement joins TRBV19 to TRBJ2-5, with D perhaps TRBD1 (5 bases). The J call may be faulty, since TRBJ2-7 better matches the DNA end. Germline V CDR1 and CDR2: LNHDA, SQIVND (reference sequence). The CDR3 is made up of 12 amino acids. The CDR3 sequence: CASSQTGGEQYF. CDR3 coding DNA: TGTGCCAGTAGTCAAACAGGCGGCGAGCAGTACTTC.

The J gene is TRBJ2-2, the V gene TRBV10-2; 12 bases line up with TRBD2. The CDR3 runs to 14 residues. After removal of 11 bases from V and 7 bases from J, the junction contained 8 bases not matched to a gene. CDR1 and CDR2 (germline): WSHSY, SAAADI. The CDR3 loop reads CAGRLAGANGELFF. The CDR3 bases are TGCGCCGGCCGACTAGCGGGGGCTAACGGGGAGCTGTTTTTT.

CDR3 nucleotides: TGTGCCAGCAGCCCCTCGAGGGGGCTACAAGAGACCCAGTACTTC. Residues: CASSPSRGLQETQYF. The V call is TRBV7-3, the J call TRBJ2-5, with 7 bases fitting TRBD1. Germline V gene sequence: CDR1 SGHTA, CDR2 FQGTGA. Unmatched junction bases numbered 8, after V lost 5 bases and J lost 2 bases. CDR3 length equals 15 residues. The full variable domain, its missing parts supplied by reference TRBV7-3 and TRBJ2-5, is GAGVSQTPSNKVTEKGKYVELRCDPISGHTALYWYRQSLGQGPEFLIYFQGTGAADDSGLPNDRFFAVRPEGSVSTLKIQRTERGDSAVYLCASSPSRGLQETQYFGPGTRLLVL.

The chain has TRBV11-3 and TRBJ2-7; D is unresolved. CDR3 size: 13 residues. Germline CDR1 is SGHNT and CDR2 is YENEEA. V was cut by 6 bases and J by 4 bases, with 13 bases left in between. DNA of the CDR3: TGTGCCAGCAGTCAAAGTGGGAATTACGAGCAGTACTTC. Its protein is CASSQSGNYEQYF.

J is TRBJ2-4 and V is TRBV28; unclear D gene. The CDR3 totals 12 residues. Germline V lookup: CDR1 MDHEN, CDR2 SYDVKM. Trimming shortened V by 7 bases and J by 6 bases, and 10 bases separated the two germline ends. CDR3 sequence reads: CASIDSGNIQYF. Written as DNA, the CDR3 is TGTGCCAGCATCGATAGTGGAAACATTCAGTACTTC. The full variable domain, with the rest looked up from reference TRBV28 and TRBJ2-4, is DVKVTQSSRYLVKRTGEKVFLECVQDMDHENMFWYRQDPGLGLRLIYFSYDVKMKEKGDIPEGYSVSREKKERFSLILESASTNQTSMYLCASIDSGNIQYFGAGTRLSVL.

The chain uses TRBV4-3 and TRBJ2-3, with D possibly being TRBD2 (5 bases). The ends were cut back, 0 bases at V and 6 bases at J, with 22 bases in the middle. The germline V gene encodes CDR1 LGHNA and CDR2 YSLEER. The CDR3 covers 18 residues. The CDR3 DNA is TGCGCCAGCAGCCAAGATTGGTTCAACGAGCGCCGCGGGGATACGCAGTATTTT. This encodes CASSQDWFNERRGDTQYF.

This clone was seen only once. This rearrangement joins TRBV5-4 to TRBJ2-4; 7 nucleotides line up with TRBD1. CDR1 SGHNT and CDR2 YYREEE come from the germline V gene (reference sequence). The CDR3 extends over 13 amino acids. The ends lost 2 bases at V and 5 bases at J; junction bases unmatched: 1. The CDR3 DNA follows: TGTGCCAGCAGCTTTGACAGGGAAAACATTCAGTACTTC. Its protein is CASSFDRENIQYF. Full variable domain (outside the CDR3, taken from reference TRBV5-4 and TRBJ2-4): ETGVTQSPTHLIKTRGQQVTLRCSSQSGHNTVSWYQQALGQGPQFIFQYYREEENGRGNFPPRFSGLQFPNYSSELNVNALELDDSALYLCASSFDRENIQYFGAGTRLSVL.

The CDR3 DNA sequence: TGTGCCTGGAGCCCAGGCTCCATGAACACTGAAGCTTTCTTT. Translating gives CAWSPGSMNTEAFF. The rearrangement links TRBV30 to TRBJ1-1; D gene uncertain. Germline assignment: CDR1 GTSNPN and CDR2 SVGIG (reference sequence). The length of the CDR3 is 14 residues. The V end was cut by 3 bases, the J end by 0 bases, with 11 bases between.

V gene TRBV7-8 combines with J gene TRBJ2-7; no reliable D call. V lost 2 bases and J 4 bases, leaving 6 bases between the germline ends. Per germline, CDR1 SGHVS and CDR2 FQNEAQ. This CDR3 contains 12 residues. CDR3 DNA: TGTGCCAGCAGCTTACGGGCATACGAGCAGTACTTC. Translating it yields CASSLRAYEQYF.

The CDR3 nucleotides read TGTGCCAGTAGTATAGGTGGGAACAATGAGCAGTTCTTC. Amino acids: CASSIGGNNEQFF. The V and J genes are TRBV19 and TRBJ2-1; no firm D call. Germline CDR1 LNHDA, CDR2 SQIVND (reference sequence). The CDR3 has 13 residues. V was shortened by 1 base and J by 5 bases, with 6 bases between the two germline ends.

A single count supports this clone. The rearrangement uses TRBV27 and TRBJ2-2; D gene ambiguous. Germline CDR1 and CDR2: MNHEY and SMNVEV (reference sequence). The V end lost 5 bases, the J end lost 4 bases, and 14 bases lay between the germline ends. The CDR3 spans 15 residues. The CDR3 protein is CASSRRLVGTGELFF. For the CDR3, the DNA is TGTGCCAGCAGTCGCCGGCTAGTCGGCACCGGGGAGCTGTTTTTT.

V gene TRBV18 combines with J gene TRBJ1-5; unclear D gene. Trimming took 6 bases from V and 2 from J, leaving 5 bases between them. Germline values: CDR1 KGHSH, CDR2 LQKENI. The CDR3 runs 12 residues. CDR3 bases: TGTGCCAGCTCCCCCGGCAATCAGCCCCAGCATTTT. Its translation is CASSPGNQPQHF.

This chain joins TRBV2 and TRBJ1-1; 8 positions match TRBD1. Unmatched junction bases numbered 1, after V lost 6 bases and J lost 4 bases. CDR1 and CDR2 from the germline V gene are SNHLY and FYNNEI. This CDR3 is 12 amino acids long. CDR3 in amino acids: CASRDRATEAFF. DNA of the CDR3: TGTGCCAGCAGGGACAGGGCCACTGAAGCTTTCTTT.

J is TRBJ2-2 and V is TRBV2, with 8 bases lining up with TRBD2. J gave up 6 bases and V 7 bases, and 10 bases lay outside the gene matches. The CDR3 sequence is 15 residues long. Germline V lookup: CDR1 SNHLY, CDR2 FYNNEI. In DNA, the CDR3 is TGTGCCAGCACAAGCGGGAGTAATTCTCCCGGGGAGCTGTTTTTT. Protein sequence: CASTSGSNSPGELFF. Looking up the rest from reference TRBV2 and TRBJ2-2 gives the full variable domain: EPEVTQTPSHQVTQMGQEVILRCVPISNHLYFYWYRQILGQKVEFLVSFYNNEISEKSEIFDDQFSVERPDGSNFTLKIRSTKLEDSAMYFCASTSGSNSPGELFFGEGSRLTVL.